Each of the 18 T cell receptor beta chains below was sequenced from the same sample in a study of shared clonotypes between healthy human individuals. Assay: immunoSEQ multiplex PCR; the TCRdb copy retains only in-frame clones and omits some. The profile covers millions of clones, with more than 90% appearing a single time and over 0.12% taken by the ten largest. The specimen sequenced was naive CD4+ T cells sorted from blood. Noted subset: CD45RA+ positively selected. The receptors originated from a man younger than 35 in good health.

The gene calls are TRBV5-1 and TRBJ2-5; no clear D gene. The CDR3 sequence is 16 residues long. The ends were cut back, 2 bases at V and 4 bases at J, with 18 bases in the middle. Per germline, CDR1 SGHRS and CDR2 YFSETQ. The CDR3 loop reads CASSFYTTSSAETQYF. CDR3 DNA sequence: TGCGCCAGCAGCTTCTACACGACAAGTTCCGCAGAGACCCAGTACTTC.

V gene TRBV5-1 combines with J gene TRBJ2-2, with D perhaps matching TRBD1 or TRBD2 (5 bases each). V was pared by 5 bases and J by 6 bases, with 17 bases between. This CDR3 is built from 15 residues. CDR1 is SGHRS and CDR2 is YFSETQ in the germline V gene. In DNA, the CDR3 is TGCGCCAGCAGTCTGAAGGGTATGGGGGCCGGGGAGCTGTTTTTT. Translation gives CASSLKGMGAGELFF.

This clone was recorded once. Other DNA sequences in this specimen translate into the identical CDR3. The chain joins TRBV28 to TRBJ2-1; D gene uncertain. The germline V gene encodes CDR1 MDHEN and CDR2 SYDVKM. This CDR3 comprises 15 residues. Trimming stripped 6 bases from V and 0 bases from J, with 12 bases between. This chain's CDR3 is CASSLTWSSYNEQFF. The DNA for the CDR3 is TGTGCCAGCAGCCTTACATGGAGCTCCTACAATGAGCAGTTCTTC.

The chain carries TRBV28 and TRBJ1-2; D perhaps matches TRBD1 (5 bases). CDR1 MDHEN and CDR2 SYDVKM come from the germline V gene. The germline V and J ends were trimmed by 2 bases and 4 bases, with 14 bases remaining between them. The CDR3 has 15 amino acids. CDR3 in amino acids: CASSLKPAGSYGYTF. The CDR3 nucleotides read TGTGCCAGCAGTTTAAAGCCGGCAGGGAGCTATGGCTACACCTTC.

This rearrangement joins TRBV2 to TRBJ2-5; D is possibly TRBD1 or TRBD2 (5 bases each). The V gene's germline CDR1 is SNHLY and CDR2 FYNNEI. Trimming cost V 1 base and J 5 bases, with 11 bases left between them. This CDR3 has 14 residues. CDR3 sequence: CASSEGGTGETQYF. CDR3 in DNA: TGTGCCAGCAGTGAAGGGGGCACGGGGGAGACCCAGTACTTC.

The rearrangement joins TRBV19 to TRBJ2-1, with 8 nucleotides matching TRBD2. Trimming at V came to 5 bases and at J to 5 bases, leaving 8 bases not matched to a gene. The CDR3 contains 15 residues. Germline CDR1 and CDR2: LNHDA and SQIVND (reference sequence). The CDR3 reads CASSLTRGANNEQFF. DNA for the CDR3: TGTGCCAGTAGTCTAACGCGGGGGGCAAACAATGAGCAGTTCTTC.

The chain recombines TRBV5-1 with TRBJ2-1; D is perhaps TRBD1 or TRBD2 (6 bases each). Germline lookup yields CDR1 SGHRS and CDR2 YFSETQ. The length of the CDR3 is 15 residues. Trimming removed 4 bases from V and 4 bases from J, with 15 bases in between. The CDR3 loop reads CASSLGAGYYNEQFF. In nucleotides, the CDR3 is TGCGCCAGCAGCCTGGGGGCGGGGTATTACAATGAGCAGTTCTTC.

This clone was recorded a few times. The chain recombines TRBV18 with TRBJ1-2, with a possible D match to TRBD1 (6 bases). CDR3 length equals 15 residues. The germline V and J ends were trimmed by 2 bases and 3 bases, with 13 bases remaining between them. Germline loops: CDR1 KGHSH, CDR2 LQKENI. As DNA, the CDR3 is TGTGCCAGCTCACCAATCGCAGGGGAGTACTATGGCTACACCTTC. Translating gives CASSPIAGEYYGYTF. Filled out from reference TRBV18 and TRBJ1-2, the complete variable domain reads NAGVMQNPRHLVRRRGQEARLRCSPMKGHSHVYWYRQLPEEGLKFMVYLQKENIIDESGMPKERFSAEFPKEGPSILRIQQVVRGDSAAYFCASSPIAGEYYGYTFGSGTRLTVV.

The chain links TRBV11-2 to TRBJ1-4; D perhaps matches TRBD1 (6 bases). Germline-derived CDR1 and CDR2 are SGHAT and FQNNGV. CDR3 length equals 15 residues. Deletions cut 3 bases from V and 6 bases from J, with 14 bases between. CDR3 sequence (DNA): TGTGCCAGCAGCTTTCAGGACAGCCGAGATGAAAAACTGTTTTTT. This codes for CASSFQDSRDEKLFF.

The chain links TRBV7-2 to TRBJ2-1; D might be TRBD2 (5 bases). V lost 7 bases, J lost 2 bases, and 15 bases lay in between. The germline V gene has CDR1 SGHTA and CDR2 FQGNSA. The CDR3 sequence is 15 residues long. CDR3 residues: CASTPAGGPYNEQFF. CDR3 in DNA: TGTGCCAGCACTCCCGCAGGCGGGCCCTACAATGAGCAGTTCTTC.

This clone was counted once. The chain couples TRBV7-2 to TRBJ2-2; 8 nucleotides line up with TRBD1. CDR1 and CDR2 (germline): SGHTA, FQGNSA. This CDR3 spans 16 amino acids. V was clipped by 2 bases and J by 4 bases; unmatched bases: 6. CDR3 nucleotides: TGTGCCAGCAGCTTACCAGGGGGCGCGGGCACCGGGGAGCTGTTTTTT. Encoded protein: CASSLPGGAGTGELFF.

The V call is TRBV6-1, the J call TRBJ1-1; D not certain. The CDR3 length is 15 residues. Germline CDR1 MNHNS, CDR2 SASEGT. Deletions cut 1 base from V and 0 bases from J, with 9 bases between. The CDR3 is CASSEGGSLNTEAFF. For the CDR3, the DNA is TGTGCCAGCAGTGAAGGTGGCAGCTTGAACACTGAAGCTTTCTTT.

Remarks on this clone: The sample holds other DNA sequences that translate to the same CDR3. The chain's CDR3 is CASRAGTLQETQYF. The CDR3, as DNA: TGTGCCAGCAGAGCCGGGACGCTCCAAGAGACCCAGTACTTC. V usage is TRBV2 and J usage is TRBJ2-5, with D perhaps given as TRBD1 or TRBD2 (5 bases each). Germline values: CDR1 SNHLY, CDR2 FYNNEI. V lost 6 bases to trimming and J lost 1 base, with 12 bases between them. This CDR3 spans 14 amino acids.

The J gene is TRBJ2-4, the V gene TRBV12-5, with 11 bases lining up with TRBD1. This CDR3 comprises 16 residues. V gave up 4 bases and J gave up 10 bases; unmatched junction bases: 12. CDR1 is LGHNT, CDR2 FRNRAP, per germline. The CDR3: CASGSRLGQGAGIQYF. The CDR3 DNA is TGTGCTAGTGGTTCCCGGCTAGGACAGGGGGCTGGGATTCAGTACTTC.

The V gene is TRBV7-9, the J gene TRBJ1-1, with TRBD1 matching 9 bases. The CDR3 spans 15 residues. V was pared by 6 bases and J by 1 base, with 6 bases of the junction left unmatched. In germline, CDR1 is SEHNR, CDR2 FQNEAQ (reference sequence). The DNA of the CDR3 is TGTGCCAGCAGTTGGATACAGGGGGCGAACACTGAAGCTTTCTTT. This gives the protein CASSWIQGANTEAFF.

The chain couples TRBV5-1 to TRBJ1-3, with a tentative D call TRBD1 (5 bases). The length of the CDR3 is 14 residues. Germline lookup yields CDR1 SGHRS and CDR2 YFSETQ. V was cut by 0 bases and J by 6 bases, with 10 bases left in between. CDR3: CASSLDRGSNTIYF. The DNA of the CDR3 is TGCGCCAGCAGCTTGGATAGGGGCTCAAACACCATATATTTT. Using reference TRBV5-1 and TRBJ1-3 for the parts outside the CDR3, the full variable domain is KAGVTQTPRYLIKTRGQQVTLSCSPISGHRSVSWYQQTPGQGLQFLFEYFSETQRNKGNFPGRFSGRQFSNSRSEMNVSTLELGDSALYLCASSLDRGSNTIYFGEGSWLTVV.

The chain carries TRBV10-2 and TRBJ2-5; 10 bases line up with TRBD1. This CDR3 contains 15 residues. The V gene's germline CDR1 is WSHSY and CDR2 SAAADI. J gave up 2 bases and V 6 bases, and 6 bases lay outside the gene matches. CDR3 sequence: CASRPGQGVQETQYF. Here the CDR3 DNA reads TGCGCCAGCAGACCAGGACAGGGGGTACAAGAGACCCAGTACTTC.

The rearrangement uses TRBV11-3 and TRBJ2-1, with D hard to call. Trimming cost V 4 bases and J 5 bases, with 9 bases left between them. CDR3 size: 13 residues. Germline V gene sequence: CDR1 SGHNT, CDR2 YENEEA. CDR3 DNA sequence: TGTGCCAGCAGCTCGGCAGGTAACAATGAGCAGTTCTTC. Translated: CASSSAGNNEQFF. The entire variable domain, with the rest obtained from reference TRBV11-3 and TRBJ2-1, is as follows: EAGVVQSPRYKIIEKKQPVAFWCNPISGHNTLYWYLQNLGQGPELLIRYENEEAVDDSQLPKDRFSAERLKGVDSTLKIQPAELGDSAVYLCASSSAGNNEQFFGPGTRLTVL.